This TCR beta chain was recorded in a study of spatial heterogeneity in lung cancer. This CDR3 is built from 12 residues. Trimming stripped 0 bases from V and 7 bases from J, with 7 bases between. Germline V gives CDR1 SGHDT, CDR2 YYEEEE. Time point reported: sample taken at primary tumor resection. Whole RNA came from tumor, nontumor lung or frozen PBMC and was sequenced without being sorted. TCR cDNA molecules each had a unique molecular identifier. TCRdb itself ran the 5' RACE reads through MiXCR, one entry per CDR3 protein. The repertoire holds around 75,000 distinct CDR3 sequences, with 13% as singletons.

The clonotype comes from a male donor with early-stage non-small cell lung cancer. The sequences come from PBMCs, collected at surgery. The rearrangement joins TRBV5-6 to TRBJ1-1, with a possible D match to TRBD1 (5 bases). The chain's CDR3 is CASSLDGGEAFF. The CDR3 coding sequence is TGTGCCAGCAGCTTGGATGGGGGTGAAGCTTTCTTT.